Detailed here is one TCR beta chain. The data originate from a study of T-cell reconstitution after alpha-beta-depleted transplantation in children. Preparing the TCRbeta library involved the use of unique molecular identifiers. TCRdb processed the PCR reads anew with MiXCR; each CDR3 protein has one entry. The sample carries about 500,000 distinct CDR3 sequences, 32% recorded once. The CDR3 is made up of 15 amino acids. J gave up 7 bases and V 7 bases, and 11 bases lay outside the gene matches. In germline, CDR1 is LNHDA, CDR2 SQIVND (reference sequence). This sequence originates from a human donor who donated a stem cell graft to a child with aplastic anemia. Source: PBMCs from the stem cell graft donor, taken from the stem cell graft. This chain links TRBV19 with TRBJ2-2, with 8 bases that match TRBD2. CDR3 DNA sequence: TGTGCCAGTAAGATCGGGGGGGGCCTCGGCGGGGAGCTGTTTTTT. Translated: CASKIGGGLGGELFF.